This T cell receptor beta chain was recorded in a study of blood T cell repertoires in COVID-19. On the study more broadly: Nucleic acid was either cDNA or gDNA, and it came from T cells, B-cell-depleted T cells, or PBMCs.

TCRdb's table, derived via immunoSEQ multiplex PCR, lists solely in-frame clones and lacks some. Seen here are about 98,000 clones, more than 65% observed once, and the top ten hold about 11%. The CDR3 runs 16 residues. Germline CDR1 SEHNR, CDR2 FQNEAQ (reference sequence). V was clipped by 4 bases and J by 0 bases, with 14 bases between them. This sequence joins TRBV7-9 and TRBJ2-3; D perhaps matches TRBD2 (5 bases). Input material: peripheral blood. This receptor was identified in a woman of 80 years or more with acute or convalescent COVID-19. CDR3 in amino acids: CASSWAGSTSTDTQYF. DNA for the CDR3: TGTGCCAGCAGCTGGGCGGGTAGCACTAGCACAGATACGCAGTATTTT.